This entry concerns a single T cell receptor beta chain. Its target is not known. Between the trimmed V and J ends, which lost 5 bases and 3 bases, there was a span of 14 bases. The CDR3 length is 14 residues. CDR1 MDHEN and CDR2 SYDVKM come from the germline V gene. Then a second PCR, running about 6 to 12 cycles, was carried out with a sample-barcoded 5' primer and a J-beta primer mix. With 12 random nucleotides, a template-switch adaptor tagged each individual cDNA molecule. TCRdb processed the 5' RACE reads anew with MiXCR; each CDR3 protein has one entry. Counted here are approximately 830,000 distinct CDR3 sequences, approximately 65% occurring once; the ten biggest clones make up about a quarter. The sample comes from a study of blood T cells in healthy people across ages. Study-wide results and limits: Higher diversity and more naive CD4+ cells were features of long-lived donors, compared to aged donors.

Donors ranged from 6 to 90 years old and were healthy Caucasians in Russia. Input material: blood. The origin of this receptor is a man under 40 in good health. V and J are TRBV28 and TRBJ2-7, with D perhaps matching TRBD1 or TRBD2 (5 bases each). CDR3 sequence: CASSTGDHIYEQYF. CDR3 sequence (DNA): TGTGCCAGCAGTACCGGGGACCATATCTACGAGCAGTACTTC. Complete variable domain (other parts from reference TRBV28 and TRBJ2-7): DVKVTQSSRYLVKRTGEKVFLECVQDMDHENMFWYRQDPGLGLRLIYFSYDVKMKEKGDIPEGYSVSREKKERFSLILESASTNQTSMYLCASSTGDHIYEQYFGPGTRLTVT.